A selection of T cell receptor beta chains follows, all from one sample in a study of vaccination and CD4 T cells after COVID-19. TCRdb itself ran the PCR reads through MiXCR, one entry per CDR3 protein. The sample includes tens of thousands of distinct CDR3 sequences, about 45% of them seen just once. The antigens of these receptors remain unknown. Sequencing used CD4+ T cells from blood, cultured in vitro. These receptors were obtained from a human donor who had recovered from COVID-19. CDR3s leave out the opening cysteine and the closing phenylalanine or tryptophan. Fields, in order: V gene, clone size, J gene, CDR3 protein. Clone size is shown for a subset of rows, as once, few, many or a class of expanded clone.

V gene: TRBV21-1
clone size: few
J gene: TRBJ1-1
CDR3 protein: ASSISLNGATEAF

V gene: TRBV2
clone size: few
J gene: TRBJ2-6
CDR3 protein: ASSPRGAGANVLT

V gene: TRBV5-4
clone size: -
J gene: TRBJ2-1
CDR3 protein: ASSLTNEQF

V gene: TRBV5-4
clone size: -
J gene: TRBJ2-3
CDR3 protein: ASSHPSGDRGTTPDTQY

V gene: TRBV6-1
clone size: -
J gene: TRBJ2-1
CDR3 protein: ASGDGSYNEQF

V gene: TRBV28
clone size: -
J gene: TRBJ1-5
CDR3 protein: ASSLLGGVGQPQH

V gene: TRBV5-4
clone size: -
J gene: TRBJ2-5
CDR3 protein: ASSLSSGSKETQY

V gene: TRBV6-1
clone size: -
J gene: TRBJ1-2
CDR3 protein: ATYPTGRSGYT

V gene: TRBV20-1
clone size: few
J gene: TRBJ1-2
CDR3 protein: SARDRTGSYYGYT

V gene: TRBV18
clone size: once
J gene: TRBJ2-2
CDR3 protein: ASSPSLAGGPGTGELF

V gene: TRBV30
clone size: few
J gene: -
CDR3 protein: AWSLATSEQY

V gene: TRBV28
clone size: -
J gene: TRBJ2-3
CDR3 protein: ASGSLGDTQY

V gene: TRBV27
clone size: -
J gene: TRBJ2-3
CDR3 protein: ASSRQDSTDTQY

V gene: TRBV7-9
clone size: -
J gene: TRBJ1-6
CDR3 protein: ASSLGRETLH

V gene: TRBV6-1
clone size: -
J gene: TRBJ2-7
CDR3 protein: ASGRDGISYEQY

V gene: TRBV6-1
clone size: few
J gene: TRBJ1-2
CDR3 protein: ASSHTEGYGYT

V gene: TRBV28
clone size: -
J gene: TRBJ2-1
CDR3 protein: ASSFSVASAEQF

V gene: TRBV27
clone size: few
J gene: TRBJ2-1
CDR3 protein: ASSWGEGSEQF

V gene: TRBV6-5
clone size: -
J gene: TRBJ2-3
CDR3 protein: ASSYGRVAGITDTQY

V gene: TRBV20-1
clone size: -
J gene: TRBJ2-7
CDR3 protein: SASGQVRNEQY

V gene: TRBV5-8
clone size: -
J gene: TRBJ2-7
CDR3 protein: ASSPGTARVYYEQY

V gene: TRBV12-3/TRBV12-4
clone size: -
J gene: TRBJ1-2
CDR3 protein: ASSLSSRDRTSYVRT

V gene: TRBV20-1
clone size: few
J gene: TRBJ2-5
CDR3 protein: SARDHEASQETQY

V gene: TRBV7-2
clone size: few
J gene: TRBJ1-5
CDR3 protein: ASSGTGMGSQPQH

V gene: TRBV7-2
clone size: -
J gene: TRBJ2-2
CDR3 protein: ASSLGQNTGELF

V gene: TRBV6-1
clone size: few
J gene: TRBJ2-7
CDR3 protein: ASSGTGVSYEQY

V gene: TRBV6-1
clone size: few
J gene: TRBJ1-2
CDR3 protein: AGWLRDRGLVRSGYT

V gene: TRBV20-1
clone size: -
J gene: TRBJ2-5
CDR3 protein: SAEGTSGSQLQETQY

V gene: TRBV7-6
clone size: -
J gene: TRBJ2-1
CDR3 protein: ASSLMASGYNEQF

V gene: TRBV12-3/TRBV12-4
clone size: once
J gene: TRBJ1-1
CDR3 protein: ASSLREVSEAF

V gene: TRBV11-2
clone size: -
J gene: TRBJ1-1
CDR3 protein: ASSLWGTLNTEAF

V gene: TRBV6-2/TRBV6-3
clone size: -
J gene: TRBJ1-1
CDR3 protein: ASSSRGGRNTEAF

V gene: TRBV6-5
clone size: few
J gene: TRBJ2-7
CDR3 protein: ASSYSGLVQAGQY

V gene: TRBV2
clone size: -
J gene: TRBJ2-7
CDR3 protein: ASSEGDRPREQY

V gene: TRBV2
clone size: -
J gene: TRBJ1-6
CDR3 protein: ASSDVKSSYNSPLH

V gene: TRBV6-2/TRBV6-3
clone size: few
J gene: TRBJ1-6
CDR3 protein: ASCLDRGQNNSPLH

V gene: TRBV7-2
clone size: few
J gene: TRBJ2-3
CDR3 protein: ASSPAGDTQY

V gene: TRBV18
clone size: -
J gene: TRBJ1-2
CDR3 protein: ASSPYDGGYGYT

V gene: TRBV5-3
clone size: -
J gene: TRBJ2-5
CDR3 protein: ASSLGQRRETQY

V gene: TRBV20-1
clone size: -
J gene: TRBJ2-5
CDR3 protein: SAGGDSYQETQY

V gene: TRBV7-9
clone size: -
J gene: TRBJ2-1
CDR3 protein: ASRTSAGGPNEQF

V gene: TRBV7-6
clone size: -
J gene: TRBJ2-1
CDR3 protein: ASSLEGSSGMYNEQF

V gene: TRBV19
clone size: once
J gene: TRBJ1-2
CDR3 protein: ASRPGQRSFYGYT

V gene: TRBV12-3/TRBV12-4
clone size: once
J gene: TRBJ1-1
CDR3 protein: ASSFGGKNTEAF

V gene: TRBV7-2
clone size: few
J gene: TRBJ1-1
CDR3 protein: ASSPPVGDTEAF

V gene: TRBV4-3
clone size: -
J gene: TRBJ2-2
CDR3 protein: ASSPGQHDTGELF

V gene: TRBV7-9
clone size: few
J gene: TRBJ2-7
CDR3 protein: ASSLVAPSREQY

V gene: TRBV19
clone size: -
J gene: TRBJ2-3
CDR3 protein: ASSRLAGGPDTQY